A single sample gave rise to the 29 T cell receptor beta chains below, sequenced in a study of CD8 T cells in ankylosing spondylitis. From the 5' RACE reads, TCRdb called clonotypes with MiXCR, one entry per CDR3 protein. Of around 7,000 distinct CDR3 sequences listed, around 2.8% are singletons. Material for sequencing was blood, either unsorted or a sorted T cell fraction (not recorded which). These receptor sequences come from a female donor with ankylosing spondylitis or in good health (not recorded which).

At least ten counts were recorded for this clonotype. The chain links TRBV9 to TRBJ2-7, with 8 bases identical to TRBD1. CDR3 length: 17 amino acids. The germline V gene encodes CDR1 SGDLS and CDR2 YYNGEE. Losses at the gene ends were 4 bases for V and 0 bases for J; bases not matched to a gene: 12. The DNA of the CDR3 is TGTGCCAGCAGCACATCACCCCAGGGGGCGAGCTCCTACGAGCAGTACTTC. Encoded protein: CASSTSPQGASSYEQYF.

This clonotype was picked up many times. The CDR3 bases are TGTGCCAGCAGCGTAGTCCCAAGGGGGGGTAGCACAGATACGCAGTATTTT. Residues: CASSVVPRGGSTDTQYF. The chain has TRBV9 and TRBJ2-3; tentative D call: TRBD2 (7 bases). The length of the CDR3 is 17 residues. Trimming shortened V by 0 bases and J by 0 bases, and 14 bases separated the two germline ends. CDR1 SGDLS and CDR2 YYNGEE come from the germline V gene.

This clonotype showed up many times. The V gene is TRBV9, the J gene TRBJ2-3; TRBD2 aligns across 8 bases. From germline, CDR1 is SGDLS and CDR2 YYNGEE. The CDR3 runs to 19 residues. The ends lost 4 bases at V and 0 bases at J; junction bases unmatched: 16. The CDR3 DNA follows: TGTGCCAGCAGCTCGCCGGGGCGGGCTAGCGGGTCTAGCACAGATACGCAGTATTTT. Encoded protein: CASSSPGRASGSSTDTQYF.

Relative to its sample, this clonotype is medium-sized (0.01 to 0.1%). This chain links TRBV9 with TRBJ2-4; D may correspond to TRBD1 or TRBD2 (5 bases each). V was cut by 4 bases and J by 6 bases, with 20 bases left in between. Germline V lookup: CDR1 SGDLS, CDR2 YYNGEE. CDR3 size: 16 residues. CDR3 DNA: TGTGCCAGCAGCATACGAGATGGGGGACCCTCAAACATTCAGTACTTC. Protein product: CASSIRDGGPSNIQYF.

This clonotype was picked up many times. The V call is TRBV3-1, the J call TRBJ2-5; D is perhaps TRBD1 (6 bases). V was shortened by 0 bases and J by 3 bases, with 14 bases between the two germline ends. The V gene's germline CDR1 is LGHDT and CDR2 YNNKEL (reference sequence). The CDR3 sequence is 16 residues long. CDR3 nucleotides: TGTGCCAGCAGCCAAGACGAGACAGGTCAAGAAGAGACCCAGTACTTC. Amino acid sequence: CASSQDETGQEETQYF.

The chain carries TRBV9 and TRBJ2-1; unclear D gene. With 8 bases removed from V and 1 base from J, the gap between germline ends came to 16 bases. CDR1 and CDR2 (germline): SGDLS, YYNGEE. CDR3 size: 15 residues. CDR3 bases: TGTGCCAGGCCCACAACTGGAAGATCCTACAATGAGCAGTTCTTC. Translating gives CARPTTGRSYNEQFF.

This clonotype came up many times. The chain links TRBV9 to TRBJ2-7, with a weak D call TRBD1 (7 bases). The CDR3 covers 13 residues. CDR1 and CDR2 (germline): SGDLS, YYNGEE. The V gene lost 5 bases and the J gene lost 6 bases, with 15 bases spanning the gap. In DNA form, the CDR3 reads TGTGCCAGCAGTGATTCCCAGGGGGGCGAGCAGTACTTC. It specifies CASSDSQGGEQYF.

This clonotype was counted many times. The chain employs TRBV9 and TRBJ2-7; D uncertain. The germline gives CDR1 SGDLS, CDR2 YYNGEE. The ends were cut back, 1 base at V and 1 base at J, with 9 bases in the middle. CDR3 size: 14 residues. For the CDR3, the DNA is TGTGCCAGCAGCGTATCAGGCCAGTCCTACGAGCAGTACTTC. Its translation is CASSVSGQSYEQYF.

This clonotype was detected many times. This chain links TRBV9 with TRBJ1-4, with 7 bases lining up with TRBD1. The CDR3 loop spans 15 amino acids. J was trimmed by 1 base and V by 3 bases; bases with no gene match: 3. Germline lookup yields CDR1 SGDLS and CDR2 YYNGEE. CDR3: CASSASGGTNEKLFF. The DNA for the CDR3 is TGTGCCAGCAGCGCTTCAGGGGGAACTAATGAAAAACTGTTTTTT.

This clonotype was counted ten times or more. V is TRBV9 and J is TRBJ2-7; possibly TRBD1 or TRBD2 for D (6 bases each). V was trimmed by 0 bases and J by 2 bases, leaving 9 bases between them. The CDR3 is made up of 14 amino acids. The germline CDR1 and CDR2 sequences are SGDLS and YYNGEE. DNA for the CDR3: TGTGCCAGCAGCGTAGACGGGGGCGCCTACGAGCAGTACTTC. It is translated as CASSVDGGAYEQYF.

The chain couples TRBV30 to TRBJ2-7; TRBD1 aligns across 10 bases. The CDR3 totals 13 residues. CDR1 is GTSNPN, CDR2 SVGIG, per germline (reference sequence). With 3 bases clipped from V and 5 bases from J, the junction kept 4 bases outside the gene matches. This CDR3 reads CAWSTGQGNEQYF. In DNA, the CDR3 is TGTGCCTGGAGCACGGGACAGGGGAACGAGCAGTACTTC.

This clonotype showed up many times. In DNA, the CDR3 is TGTGCCAGCAGCGTAGCTTCGGGGCGGGATGAGCAGTTCTTC. Encoded protein: CASSVASGRDEQFF. This rearrangement joins TRBV9 to TRBJ2-1; D may match TRBD1 or TRBD2 (5 bases each). Germline lookup yields CDR1 SGDLS and CDR2 YYNGEE. The CDR3 length is 14 residues. Trimming took off 0 bases at V and 8 bases at J, with 12 bases between the two ends.

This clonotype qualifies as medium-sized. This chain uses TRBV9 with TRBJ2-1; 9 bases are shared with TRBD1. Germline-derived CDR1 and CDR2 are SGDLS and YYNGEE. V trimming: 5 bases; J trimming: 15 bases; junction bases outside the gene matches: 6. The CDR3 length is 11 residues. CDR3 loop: CASRGGDRVFF. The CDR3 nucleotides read TGTGCCAGCAGAGGGGGGGACAGGGTGTTCTTC.

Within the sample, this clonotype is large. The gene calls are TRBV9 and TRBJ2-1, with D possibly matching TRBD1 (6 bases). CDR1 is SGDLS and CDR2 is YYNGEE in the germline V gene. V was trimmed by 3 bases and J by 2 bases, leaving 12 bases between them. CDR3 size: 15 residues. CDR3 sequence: CASSERQEAYNEQFF. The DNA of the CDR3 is TGTGCCAGCAGCGAGAGACAGGAGGCCTACAATGAGCAGTTCTTC.

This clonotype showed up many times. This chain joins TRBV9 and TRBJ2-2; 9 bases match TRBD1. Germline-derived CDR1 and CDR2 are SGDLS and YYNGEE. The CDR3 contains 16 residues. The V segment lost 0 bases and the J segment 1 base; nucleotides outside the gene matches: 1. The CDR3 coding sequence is TGTGCCAGCAGCGTAGGACAGGGGGGGAACACCGGGGAGCTGTTTTTT. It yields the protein CASSVGQGGNTGELFF.

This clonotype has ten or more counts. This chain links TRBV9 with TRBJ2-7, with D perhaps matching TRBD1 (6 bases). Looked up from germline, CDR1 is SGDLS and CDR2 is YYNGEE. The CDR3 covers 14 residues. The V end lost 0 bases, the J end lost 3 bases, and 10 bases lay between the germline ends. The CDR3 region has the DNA TGTGCCAGCAGCGTAGGAAACAGGGACTACGAGCAGTACTTC. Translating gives CASSVGNRDYEQYF. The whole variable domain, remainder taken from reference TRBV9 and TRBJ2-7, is DSGVTQTPKHLITATGQRVTLRCSPRSGDLSVYWYQQSLDQGLQFLIQYYNGEERAKGNILERFSAQQFPDLHSELNLSSLELGDSALYFCASSVGNRDYEQYFGPGTRLTVT.

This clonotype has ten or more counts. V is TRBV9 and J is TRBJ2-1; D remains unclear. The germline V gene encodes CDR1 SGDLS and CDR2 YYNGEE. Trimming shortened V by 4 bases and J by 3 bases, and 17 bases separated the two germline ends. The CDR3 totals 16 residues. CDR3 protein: CASSLGFYGSYNEQFF. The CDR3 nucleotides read TGTGCCAGCAGCCTAGGCTTCTATGGAAGCTACAATGAGCAGTTCTTC.

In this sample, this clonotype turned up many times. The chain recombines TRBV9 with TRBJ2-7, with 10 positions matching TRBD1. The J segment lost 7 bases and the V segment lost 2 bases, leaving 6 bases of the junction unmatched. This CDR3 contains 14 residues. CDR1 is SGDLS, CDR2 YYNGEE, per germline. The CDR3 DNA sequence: TGTGCCAGCAGCGTTTGGGACAGGGGTAGGGAGCAGTACTTC. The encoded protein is CASSVWDRGREQYF.

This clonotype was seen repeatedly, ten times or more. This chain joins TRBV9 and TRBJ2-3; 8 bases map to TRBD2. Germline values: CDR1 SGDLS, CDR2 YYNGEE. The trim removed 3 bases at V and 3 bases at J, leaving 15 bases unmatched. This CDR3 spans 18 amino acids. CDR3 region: CASSDSNGGAGQTDTQYF. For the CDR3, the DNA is TGTGCCAGCAGCGATTCCAACGGGGGGGCCGGTCAGACAGATACGCAGTATTTT.

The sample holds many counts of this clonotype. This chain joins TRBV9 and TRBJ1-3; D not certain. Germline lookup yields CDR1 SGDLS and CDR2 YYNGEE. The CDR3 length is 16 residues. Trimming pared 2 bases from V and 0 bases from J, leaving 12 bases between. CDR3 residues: CASSVDGYSSGNTIYF. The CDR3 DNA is TGTGCCAGCAGCGTTGACGGATATAGCTCTGGAAACACCATATATTTT.

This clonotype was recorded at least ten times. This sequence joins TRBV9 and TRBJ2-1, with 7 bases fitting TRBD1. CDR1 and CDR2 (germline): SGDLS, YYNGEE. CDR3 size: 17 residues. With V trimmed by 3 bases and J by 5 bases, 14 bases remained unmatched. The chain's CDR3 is CASSASSRGQGDNEQFF. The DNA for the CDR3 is TGTGCCAGCAGCGCCTCCTCTCGTGGGCAGGGGGACAATGAGCAGTTCTTC.

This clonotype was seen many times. The CDR3 DNA reads TGTGCCAGCAGCGTAGGCGGGACCGACACAGATACGCAGTATTTT. Translated: CASSVGGTDTDTQYF. The rearrangement joins TRBV9 to TRBJ2-3; TRBD2 might be the D (6 bases). V lost 0 bases, J lost 2 bases, and 10 bases lay in between. CDR3 length: 15 residues. Germline V CDR1 and CDR2: SGDLS, YYNGEE.

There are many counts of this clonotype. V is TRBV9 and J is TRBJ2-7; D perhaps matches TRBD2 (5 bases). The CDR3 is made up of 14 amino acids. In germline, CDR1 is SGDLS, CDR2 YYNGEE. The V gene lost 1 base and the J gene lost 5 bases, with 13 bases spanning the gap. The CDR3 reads CASSVTEGWDEQYF. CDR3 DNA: TGTGCCAGCAGCGTAACAGAGGGTTGGGACGAGCAGTACTTC.

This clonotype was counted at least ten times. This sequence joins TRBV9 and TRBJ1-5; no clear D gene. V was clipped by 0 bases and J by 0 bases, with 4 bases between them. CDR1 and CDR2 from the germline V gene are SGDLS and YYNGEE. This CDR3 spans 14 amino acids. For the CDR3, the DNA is TGTGCCAGCAGCGTAGATGATAGCAATCAGCCCCAGCATTTT. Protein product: CASSVDDSNQPQHF.

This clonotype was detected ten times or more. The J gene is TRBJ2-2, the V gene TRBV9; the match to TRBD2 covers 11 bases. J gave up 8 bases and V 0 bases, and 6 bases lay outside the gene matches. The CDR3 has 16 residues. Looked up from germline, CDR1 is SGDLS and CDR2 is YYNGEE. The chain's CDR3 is CASSVASGGFAGELFF. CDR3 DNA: TGTGCCAGCAGCGTAGCTAGCGGGGGGTTCGCTGGGGAGCTGTTTTTT.

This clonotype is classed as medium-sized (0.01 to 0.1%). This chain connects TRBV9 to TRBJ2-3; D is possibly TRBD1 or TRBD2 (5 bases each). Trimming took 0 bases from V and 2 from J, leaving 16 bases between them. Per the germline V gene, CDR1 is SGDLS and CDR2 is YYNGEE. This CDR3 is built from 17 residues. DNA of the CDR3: TGTGCCAGCAGCGTAGGTGGGGGAGCGACAGTCACAGATACGCAGTATTTT. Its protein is CASSVGGGATVTDTQYF.

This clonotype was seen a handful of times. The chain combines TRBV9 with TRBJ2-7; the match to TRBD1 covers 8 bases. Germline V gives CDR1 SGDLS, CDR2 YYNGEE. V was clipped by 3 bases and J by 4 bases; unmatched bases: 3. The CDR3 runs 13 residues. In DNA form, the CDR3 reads TGTGCCAGCAGCGGGCGGACAGGGTACGAGCAGTACTTC. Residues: CASSGRTGYEQYF. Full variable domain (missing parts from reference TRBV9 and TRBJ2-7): DSGVTQTPKHLITATGQRVTLRCSPRSGDLSVYWYQQSLDQGLQFLIQYYNGEERAKGNILERFSAQQFPDLHSELNLSSLELGDSALYFCASSGRTGYEQYFGPGTRLTVT.

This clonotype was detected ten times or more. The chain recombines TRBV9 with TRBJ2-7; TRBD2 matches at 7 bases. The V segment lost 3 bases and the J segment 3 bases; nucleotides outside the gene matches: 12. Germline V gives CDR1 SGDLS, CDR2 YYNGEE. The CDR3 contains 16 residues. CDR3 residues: CASSEGRERLIYEQYF. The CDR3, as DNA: TGTGCCAGCAGCGAGGGGAGGGAGCGACTCATCTACGAGCAGTACTTC. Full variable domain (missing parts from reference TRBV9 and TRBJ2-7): DSGVTQTPKHLITATGQRVTLRCSPRSGDLSVYWYQQSLDQGLQFLIQYYNGEERAKGNILERFSAQQFPDLHSELNLSSLELGDSALYFCASSEGRERLIYEQYFGPGTRLTVT.

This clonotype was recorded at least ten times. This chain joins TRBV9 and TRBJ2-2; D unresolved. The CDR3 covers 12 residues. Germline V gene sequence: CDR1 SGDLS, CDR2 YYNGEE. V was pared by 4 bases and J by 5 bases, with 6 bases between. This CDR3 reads CASSLSTGELFF. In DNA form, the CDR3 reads TGTGCCAGCAGCCTCAGTACCGGGGAGCTGTTTTTT.